These 3 T cell receptor beta chains were sequenced from one sample in a study of T cells in Graves' hyperthyroidism and ophthalmopathy. RNA transcripts yielded amplified TCR beta CDR3 regions. HTBI primers were employed in a first-round RT-PCR of the TCR CDR3. Via MiXCR, TCRdb re-called the multiplex PCR reads, giving one row per CDR3 protein. The table has about 580,000 distinct CDR3 sequences, more than 11% seen once. Sequencing used blood. These TCRs come from a woman aged 25-40 years with Graves' hyperthyroidism that later progressed to Graves' ophthalmopathy.

This rearrangement joins TRBV27 to TRBJ1-5; D is ambiguous. The germline CDR1 and CDR2 sequences are MNHEY and SMNVEV (reference sequence). The CDR3 is 16 amino acids. Deletions cut 4 bases from V and 0 bases from J, with 13 bases between. The CDR3 coding sequence is TGTGCCAGCAGTTCCCCCTGGGCGCATAGCAATCAGCCCCAGCATTTT. Its translation is CASSSPWAHSNQPQHF.

CDR3 DNA: TGTGCCAGCACCCGGACAGGGGGAGAGACCCAGTACTTC. Amino acid sequence: CASTRTGGETQYF. The V gene is TRBV12-3 or TRBV12-4, the J gene TRBJ2-5; 10 bases map to TRBD1. The V and J ends lost 7 bases and 4 bases, in that order; junction bases with no gene match: 3. The CDR3 totals 13 residues.

This clonotype appeared many times. V gene TRBV7-2 combines with J gene TRBJ1-5; 8 bases match TRBD1. This CDR3 comprises 15 residues. Germline V gene lookup returns CDR1 SGHTA and CDR2 FQGNSA. With V trimmed by 6 bases and J by 1 base, 5 bases remained unmatched. The CDR3 spells CASRSGGGSNQPQHF. The CDR3 DNA reads TGTGCCAGCAGATCAGGGGGCGGGAGCAATCAGCCCCAGCATTTT.